The source of this T cell receptor beta chain is a study of CD4 T cells in relation to SARS-CoV-2 and coronaviruses (dated by TCRdb to the early 2020s). In the study overall: In the ViraFEST assay, PBMCs were cultured with antigen for around eleven days, after which TCR beta CDR3s were sequenced to identify antigen-specific clonal expansions. The Adaptive Biotechnologies TCR-sequencing kit was used to sequence samples from three pre-COVID donors and the naive versus memory experiments, whereas other data were Illumina-based. Memory CD4+ T cell crossreactivity between SARS-CoV-2 and common cold coronavirus spike proteins was assessed at the TCR clonotype level in the study. Patient-derived lymphoblastoid cell lines were used to map the HLA restriction of shared crossreactive spike epitopes. A different, Illumina-based TCR-beta assay was used to sequence expansion assays from other donors in the study. The negative reference condition was either a culture with an HIV-1 Nef peptide pool or a culture with no peptide.

The CDR3 covers 15 residues, taking in both the cysteine and the phenylalanine. Only the CDR3 DNA is retained, 45 bases long and in frame from the first base. The junction carries 19 bases between V and J, which are trimmed by 7 bases and 4 bases respectively. The germline V gene supplies CDR1 SNHLY and CDR2 FYNNEI. This clone appeared once. It lacks a known antigen. No base qualities exist here, and no much larger clone lies one base off it. Overall results and qualifications from the work: Small numbers of patients and of tested TCRs limited the study. Since the crossreactivity analysis centred on spike protein, crossreactivity against other viral proteins was not assessed. Significantly weaker SARS-CoV-2-driven expansion was shown by crossreactive clones than by monoreactive clones, consistent with antigenic imprinting. Around three fifths of donors had memory CD4+ clonotypes that crossrecognized SARS-CoV-2 and at least one common cold coronavirus spike. No donor contributed both pre-pandemic and post-infection samples, which limited tracing the source of pre-existing responses.

The method was the immunoSEQ multiplex PCR assay. The paper's processing steps were these. During preprocessing, nonproductive sequences were removed, along with CDR3s that did not begin with C, did not end with F or W, or were shorter than 7 amino acids. The MANAFEST web app was used to call antigen-specific clonotypes on the basis of expansion compared with the reference and with other culture wells. A clone counted as positive if significantly expanded in 2 of 3 replicate wells versus the reference culture at FDR below 0.05. A further requirement for positive clones was significant expansion compared with all other tandem wells, along with an odds ratio above 5. CDR3 homology was measured as pairwise Levenshtein distance, computed with the stringdist R package after trimming three terminal residues from each end. TCRdb mirrors the immuneACCESS table, restricted to in-frame sequences. Some clones are absent from its copies; in checked studies, under half trace to an unresolved V gene, and the reason for the others is unknown. V and J calls and clone size are as listed in that table; D and trimming were resolved from the DNA. The sample yields about 21,000 clones; 74% were counted once. The ten largest clones represent around 12% of the sample.

CD4+ T cells from unexposed donors were collected before the COVID-19 pandemic (2011-2018). After less than eleven days of culture, CD4+ T cells were isolated with the EasySep CD4+ T cell isolation kit. As cell numbers permitted, CD4+ T cells from unexposed donors were tested for reactivity to SARS-CoV-2 S and N and to four common cold coronavirus spike pools. Each well held millions of PBMCs cultured in IMDM containing 5% human AB serum and about 9.4 IU/ml IL-2. Half of the culture medium was replaced with fresh IL-2-containing medium on days 3 and 7. Triplicate replicate wells were generally used for each peptide culture condition. The leukapheresis product for the unexposed donors was obtained through commercial purchase. Ficoll-Paque PLUS gradient centrifugation was used to isolate PBMCs from leukapheresis product or whole blood. PBMCs were either cryopreserved at -140°C or used fresh in the expansion assay. The QIAamp Micro DNA Kit was used to extract genomic DNA from the CD4+ T cells.

The receptor chain draws on TRBV2 and TRBJ1-2; TRBD1 might be the D gene, on 6 matching bases. Sequences were obtained from CD4+ T cells from PBMCs, cultured in vitro. The receptor was isolated from a human donor in good health. The CDR3 reads as follows: CASKAQGSYTYGYTF. The DNA reads TGTGCCAGCAAAGCGCAGGGGAGTTATACCTATGGCTACACCTTC. With the rest looked up from the reference TRBV2 and TRBJ1-2 genes rather than sequenced, the full variable domain is EPEVTQTPSHQVTQMGQEVILRCVPISNHLYFYWYRQILGQKVEFLVSFYNNEISEKSEIFDDQFSVERPDGSNFTLKIRSTKLEDSAMYFCASKAQGSYTYGYTFGSGTRLTVV.